The clone carrying this T cell receptor (beta chain) occurred many times. The antigen is not known. These data originate in a study of regulatory T cells in long-lasting Graves disease. Germline V gene lookup returns CDR1 LNHDA and CDR2 SQIVND (reference sequence). V was cut by 6 bases and J by 5 bases, with 19 bases left in between. The CDR3 has 15 residues. Documented time point: newly diagnosed GD, antithyroid drugs for less than 3 months. Preparation of the TCR library used RNA extracted from PBMCs. Patients came from an endocrinology department in Xi'an, China. The authors drew 8.5 to 9.5 milliliters of peripheral blood into EDTA tubes. Investigators prepared the TCR beta libraries by applying iRepertoire HTBI primers and Arm-PCR of CDR3 regions. TCRdb passed the multiplex PCR reads through MiXCR, listing each CDR3 protein once. This sample has under 300,000 distinct CDR3 sequences, with 15% to 20% found just once.

Study results and caveats: What was studied was peripheral blood only, and not thyroid tissue. Relative to newly diagnosed Graves' patients, persistent ones had lower TCR diversity.

This specimen was peripheral blood mononuclear cells (PBMCs), taken at new diagnosis, from a patient treated with antithyroid drugs. The chain uses TRBV19 and TRBJ1-1, with D perhaps matching TRBD1 (5 bases). This sequence was found in a female donor with Graves disease. DNA of the CDR3: TGTGCCAGTAGATCGGGGGATTTGACCCAGACTGAAGCTTTCTTT. Its protein is CASRSGDLTQTEAFF. The complete variable domain, with remaining parts taken from reference TRBV19 and TRBJ1-1, reads DGGITQSPKYLFRKEGQNVTLSCEQNLNHDAMYWYRQDPGQGLRLIYYSQIVNDFQKGDIAEGYSVSREKKESFPLTVTSAQKNPTAFYLCASRSGDLTQTEAFFGQGTRLTVV.